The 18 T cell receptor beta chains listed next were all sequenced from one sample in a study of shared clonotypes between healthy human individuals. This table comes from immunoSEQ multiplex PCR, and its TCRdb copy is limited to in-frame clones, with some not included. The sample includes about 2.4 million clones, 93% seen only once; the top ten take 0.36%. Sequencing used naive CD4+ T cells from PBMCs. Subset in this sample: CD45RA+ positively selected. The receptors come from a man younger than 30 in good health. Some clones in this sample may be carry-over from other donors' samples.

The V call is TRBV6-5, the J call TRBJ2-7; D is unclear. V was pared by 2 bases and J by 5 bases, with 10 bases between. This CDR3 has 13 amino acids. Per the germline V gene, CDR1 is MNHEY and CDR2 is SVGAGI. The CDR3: CASSYLPWDEQYF. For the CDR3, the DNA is TGTGCCAGCAGTTACCTCCCGTGGGACGAGCAGTACTTC.

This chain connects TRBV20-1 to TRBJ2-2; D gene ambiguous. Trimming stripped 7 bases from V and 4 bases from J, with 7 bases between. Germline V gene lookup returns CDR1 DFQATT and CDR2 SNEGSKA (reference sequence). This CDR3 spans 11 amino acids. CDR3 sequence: CSGRFTGELFF. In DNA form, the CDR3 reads TGCAGTGGTCGATTCACCGGGGAGCTGTTTTTT.

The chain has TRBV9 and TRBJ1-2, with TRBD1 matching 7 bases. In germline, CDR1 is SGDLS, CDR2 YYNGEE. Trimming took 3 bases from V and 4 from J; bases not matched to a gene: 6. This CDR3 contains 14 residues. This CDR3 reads CASSAGQTVYGYTF. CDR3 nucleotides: TGTGCCAGCAGCGCGGGACAGACGGTCTATGGCTACACCTTC.

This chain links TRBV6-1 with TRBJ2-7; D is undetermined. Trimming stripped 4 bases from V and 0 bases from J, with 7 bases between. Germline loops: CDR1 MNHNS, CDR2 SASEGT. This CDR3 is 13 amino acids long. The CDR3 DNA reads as TGTGCCAGCAGTGTCCGACTCTCCTACGAGCAGTACTTC. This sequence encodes CASSVRLSYEQYF.

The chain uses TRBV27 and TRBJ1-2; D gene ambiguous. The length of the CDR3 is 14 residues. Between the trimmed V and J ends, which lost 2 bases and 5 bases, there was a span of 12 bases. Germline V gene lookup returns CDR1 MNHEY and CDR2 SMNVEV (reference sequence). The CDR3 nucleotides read TGTGCCAGCAGTTTAGAGCCCGATGGATATGGCTACACCTTC. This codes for CASSLEPDGYGYTF.

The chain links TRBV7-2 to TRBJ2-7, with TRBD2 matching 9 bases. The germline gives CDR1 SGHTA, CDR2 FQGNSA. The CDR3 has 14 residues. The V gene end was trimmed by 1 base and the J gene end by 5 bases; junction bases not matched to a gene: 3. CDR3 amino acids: CASSLGGGRDEQYF. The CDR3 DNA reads TGTGCCAGCAGCTTAGGGGGCGGGAGGGACGAGCAGTACTTC. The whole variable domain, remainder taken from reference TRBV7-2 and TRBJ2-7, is GAGVSQSPSNKVTEKGKDVELRCDPISGHTALYWYRQSLGQGLEFLIYFQGNSAPDKSGLPSDRFSAERTGGSVSTLTIQRTQQEDSAVYLCASSLGGGRDEQYFGPGTRLTVT.

CDR3 region: CASSLDFYQPQHF. The DNA for the CDR3 is TGCGCCAGCAGCTTGGATTTCTATCAGCCCCAGCATTTT. V gene TRBV5-1 combines with J gene TRBJ1-5; no reliable D call. V gave up 0 bases and J gave up 5 bases, with 6 bases separating them. The germline CDR1 and CDR2 sequences are SGHRS and YFSETQ. CDR3 size: 13 residues. Full variable domain (outside the CDR3, taken from reference TRBV5-1 and TRBJ1-5): KAGVTQTPRYLIKTRGQQVTLSCSPISGHRSVSWYQQTPGQGLQFLFEYFSETQRNKGNFPGRFSGRQFSNSRSEMNVSTLELGDSALYLCASSLDFYQPQHFGDGTRLSIL.

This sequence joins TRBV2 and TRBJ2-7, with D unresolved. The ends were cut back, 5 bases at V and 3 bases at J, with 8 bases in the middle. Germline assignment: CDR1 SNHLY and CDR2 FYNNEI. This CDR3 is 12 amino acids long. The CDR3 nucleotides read TGTGCCAGCAGTCCACTTGACTACGAGCAGTACTTC. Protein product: CASSPLDYEQYF.

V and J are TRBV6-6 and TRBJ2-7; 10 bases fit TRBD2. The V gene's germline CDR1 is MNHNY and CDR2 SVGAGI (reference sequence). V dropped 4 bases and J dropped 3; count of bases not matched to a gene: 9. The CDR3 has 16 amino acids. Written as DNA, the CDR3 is TGTGCCAGCAGTTTTACGTCTAGCGGGAGTGGCTACGAGCAGTACTTC. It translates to CASSFTSSGSGYEQYF.

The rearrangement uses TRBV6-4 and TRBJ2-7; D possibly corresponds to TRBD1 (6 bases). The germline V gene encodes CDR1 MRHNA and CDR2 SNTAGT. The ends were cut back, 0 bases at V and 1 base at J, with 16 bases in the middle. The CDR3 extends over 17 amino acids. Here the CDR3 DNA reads TGTGCCAGCAGTGACTCTGGTCGGCACAGGGATTCCTACGAGCAGTACTTC. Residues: CASSDSGRHRDSYEQYF.

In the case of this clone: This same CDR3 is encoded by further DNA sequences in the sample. CDR3 protein: CAWSATNEKLFF. CDR3 nucleotide sequence: TGTGCCTGGAGCGCTACCAATGAAAAACTGTTTTTT. The chain links TRBV30 to TRBJ1-4; D unclear. V was shortened by 3 bases and J by 5 bases, with 7 bases between the two germline ends. The CDR3 is 12 residues long. Germline loops: CDR1 GTSNPN, CDR2 SVGIG (reference sequence).

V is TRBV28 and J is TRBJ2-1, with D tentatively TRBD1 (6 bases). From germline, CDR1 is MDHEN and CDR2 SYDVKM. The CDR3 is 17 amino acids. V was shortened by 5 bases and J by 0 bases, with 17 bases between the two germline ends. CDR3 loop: CASSPIETGFSYNEQFF. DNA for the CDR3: TGTGCCAGCAGTCCTATCGAAACAGGGTTCTCCTACAATGAGCAGTTCTTC. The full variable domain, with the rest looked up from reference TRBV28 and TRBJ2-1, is DVKVTQSSRYLVKRTGEKVFLECVQDMDHENMFWYRQDPGLGLRLIYFSYDVKMKEKGDIPEGYSVSREKKERFSLILESASTNQTSMYLCASSPIETGFSYNEQFFGPGTRLTVL.

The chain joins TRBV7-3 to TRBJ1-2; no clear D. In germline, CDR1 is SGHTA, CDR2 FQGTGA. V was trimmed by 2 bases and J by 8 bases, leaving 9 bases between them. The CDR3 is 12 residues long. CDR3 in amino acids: CASSLGVEGYTF. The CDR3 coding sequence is TGTGCCAGCAGCTTAGGGGTAGAAGGCTACACCTTC. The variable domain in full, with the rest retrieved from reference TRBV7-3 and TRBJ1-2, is GAGVSQTPSNKVTEKGKYVELRCDPISGHTALYWYRQSLGQGPEFLIYFQGTGAADDSGLPNDRFFAVRPEGSVSTLKIQRTERGDSAVYLCASSLGVEGYTFGSGTRLTVV.

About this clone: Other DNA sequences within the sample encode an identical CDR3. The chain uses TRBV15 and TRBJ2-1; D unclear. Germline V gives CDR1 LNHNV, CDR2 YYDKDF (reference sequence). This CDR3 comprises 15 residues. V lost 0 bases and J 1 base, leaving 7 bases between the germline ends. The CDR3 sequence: CATSRDRGSYNEQFF. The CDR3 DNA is TGTGCCACCAGCAGAGATCGCGGTTCCTACAATGAGCAGTTCTTC.

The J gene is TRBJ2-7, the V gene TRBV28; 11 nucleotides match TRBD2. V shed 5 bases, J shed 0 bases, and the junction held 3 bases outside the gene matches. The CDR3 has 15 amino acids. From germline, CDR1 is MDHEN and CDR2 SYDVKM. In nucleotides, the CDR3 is TGTGCCAGCAGTCCGGGACTAGCGGACTCCTACGAGCAGTACTTC. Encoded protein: CASSPGLADSYEQYF.

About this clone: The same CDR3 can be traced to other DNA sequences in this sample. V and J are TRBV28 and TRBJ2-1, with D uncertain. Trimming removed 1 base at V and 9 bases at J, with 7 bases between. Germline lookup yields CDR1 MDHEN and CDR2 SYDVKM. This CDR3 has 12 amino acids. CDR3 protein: CASSLSVSEQFF. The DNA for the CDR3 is TGTGCCAGCAGTTTATCGGTGAGTGAGCAGTTCTTC.

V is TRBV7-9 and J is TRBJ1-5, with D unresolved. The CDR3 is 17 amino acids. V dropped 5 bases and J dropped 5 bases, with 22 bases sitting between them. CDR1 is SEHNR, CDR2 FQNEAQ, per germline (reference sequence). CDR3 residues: CASSRGSGSGQDQPQHF. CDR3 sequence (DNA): TGTGCCAGCAGCCGAGGTTCGGGATCCGGTCAGGATCAGCCCCAGCATTTT.

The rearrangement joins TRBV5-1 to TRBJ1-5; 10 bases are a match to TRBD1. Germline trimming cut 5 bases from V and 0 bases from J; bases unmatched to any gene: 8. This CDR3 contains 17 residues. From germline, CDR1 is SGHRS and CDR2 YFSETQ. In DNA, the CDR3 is TGCGCCAGCAGGACCGGGACAGGGGACGTTAGCAATCAGCCCCAGCATTTT. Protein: CASRTGTGDVSNQPQHF.